Below, one TCR beta chain is given with its context. The antigen is not known. With 60 Vbeta and 13 Jbeta primers, the PCR was carried out. The data were produced by immunoSEQ multiplex PCR, yet TCRdb's version contains in-frame clones alone and is incomplete. This table holds under 200,000 clones, around 85% found once. The data are from a study of cytomegalovirus exposure and HLA in healthy donors. Regarding the study as a whole: Later work found most CMV-associated TCR beta chains apparently HLA-restricted. In an earlier analysis, in several hundred donors, most V segments appeared productive either ~90% or ~30% of the time. When presence/absence was analysed, sequencing depth was taken to be roughly uniform across donors. What a later analysis showed was that several of the most significant clusters appeared linked to common viral pathogens.

The CDR3 spans 15 residues. After removal of 5 bases from V and 5 bases from J, the junction contained 6 bases not matched to a gene. Germline CDR1 MNHEY, CDR2 SMNVEV (reference sequence). The sequenced sample consisted of PBMCs. The rearrangement links TRBV27 to TRBJ2-1, with 10 bases fitting TRBD2. The receptor comes from a male donor in good health and CMV-seronegative. DNA for the CDR3: TGTGCCAGCAGTACGCTAAGCGGGGGGGACAATGAGCAGTTCTTC. Protein: CASSTLSGGDNEQFF.